This T cell receptor (beta chain) came from a study of blood T cell repertoires in COVID-19. The CDR3 extends over 15 amino acids. After removal of 5 bases from V and 2 bases from J, the junction contained 1 base not matched to a gene. CDR1 is MRHNA and CDR2 is SNTAGT in the germline V gene. TCRdb's table, derived via immunoSEQ multiplex PCR, lists solely in-frame clones and lacks some. The sample has hundreds of thousands of clones; 75% to 90% are singletons. The sequence derives from a man aged 25-40 years who had recovered from COVID-19. Sequencing was carried out using PBMCs or T cells enriched from blood (not recorded which). V gene TRBV6-4 combines with J gene TRBJ2-6, with 9 nucleotides matching TRBD1. The CDR3 spells CASSRDRAGANVLTF. The CDR3 DNA sequence: TGTGCCAGCAGTCGGGACAGGGCTGGGGCCAACGTCCTGACTTTC.